These T cell receptor beta chains were read from a single sample in a study of T cells in Graves' hyperthyroidism and ophthalmopathy. Each CDR3 protein is one row after TCRdb ran MiXCR on the multiplex PCR reads. The sample yields about 410,000 distinct CDR3 sequences, more than 12% seen once. Sequenced: blood. The receptors shown here come from a woman younger than 45 with Graves' ophthalmopathy. Both conserved end residues are part of each CDR3. D genes are given only for firm matches. Some rows mark clone size as missing; the rest say once, few, many or name a class of expanded clone.

>few|TRBV7-9|TRBJ1-3|TRBD1
TGTGCCAGCGGCAAATCGGGACAGGCGAGCTCTGGAAACACCATATATTTT
CASGKSGQASSGNTIYF
>many|TRBV6-1|TRBJ2-7|NA
TGTGCCAGCAGTTACAGGCTTCGGGCAGGGACCTACGAGCAGTACTTC
CASSYRLRAGTYEQYF
>many|TRBV6-1|TRBJ1-1|NA
TGTGCAGGGGGGCAGGGGACTGAAGCTTTCTTT
CAGGQGTEAFF
>many|TRBV6-1|TRBJ1-4|NA
TGTGCCAGCAGTGAATTCGGAGGTTTTAAGGAAAAACTGTTTTTT
CASSEFGGFKEKLFF
>NA|TRBV7-6|TRBJ2-5|TRBD2
TGTGCCAGCAGCTTACGAGCGGGGGGGCAAGAGACCCAGGACTTC
CASSLRAGGQETQDF
>many|TRBV19|TRBJ1-1|NA
TGTGCCAGTAGTAATCTGGGGGTCAACACTGAAGCTTTCTTT
CASSNLGVNTEAFF
>many|TRBV20-1|TRBJ2-1|TRBD2
TGCAGTGCAAAGCGGGGGGGTTTGAGCTCCTACAATGAGCAGTTCTTC
CSAKRGGLSSYNEQFF
>many|TRBV2|TRBJ2-1|NA
TGTGCCAGCAGTCCCGACAGTATAGGTGAGCAGTTCTTC
CASSPDSIGEQFF
>many|TRBV2|TRBJ2-3|NA
TGTGCCAGCAGTGATGCAGATACGCAGTATTTT
CASSDADTQYF
>many|TRBV7-3|TRBJ2-7|TRBD1
TGTGCCAGCAGCTTTGACGGGACAGGGGGCGAGCAGTACTTC
CASSFDGTGGEQYF
>many|TRBV2|TRBJ2-3|TRBD2
TGTGCCAGCAGTGCGGGACTAGCGGGGGGGACAGATACGCAGTATTTT
CASSAGLAGGTDTQYF
>NA|TRBV29-1|TRBJ1-5|NA
TGCAGCGTTGTGGATAGCAATCAGCCCCAGCATTTT
CSVVDSNQPQHF
>many|TRBV28|TRBJ1-4|TRBD1
TGTGCCAGCAGGAAAGGCCCCGTCGACAGGGAGATTACTAATGAAAAACTGTTTTTT
CASRKGPVDREITNEKLFF
>many|TRBV3-1|TRBJ1-5|NA
TGTGCCAGCAGCCAAACAAGCCGGGGTCTGGCCACGGCCCAGCATTTT
CASSQTSRGLATAQHF
>many|TRBV30|TRBJ1-6|NA
TGTGCCTGGAGTGTACGTTCTAGCTCCTATAATTCACCCCTCCACTTT
CAWSVRSSSYNSPLHF
>NA|TRBV10-3|TRBJ1-1|NA
TGTGCCATCAGCCTAGCTACCGATGGTAGGGCTTTCTTT
CAISLATDGRAFF
>many|TRBV20-1|TRBJ2-6|TRBD2
TGCAGTGCCTGGGCTAGCGGGAGTAGCTCTGGGGCCAACGTCCTGACTTTC
CSAWASGSSSGANVLTF
>many|TRBV5-6|TRBJ1-5|NA
TGTGCCAGCAGCTTGGGGTCGGCGGGGCAGGGCCAGCCCCAGCATTTT
CASSLGSAGQGQPQHF
>many|TRBV10-3|TRBJ2-7|TRBD1
TGTGCCATCAACCCGACAGGGGGGGCACGCGAGCAGTACTTC
CAINPTGGAREQYF
>many|TRBV19|TRBJ1-2|NA
TGTGCCAGTAGTATCCAGGGCGGCTATGGCTACACCTTC
CASSIQGGYGYTF
>NA|TRBV18|TRBJ2-6|NA
TGTGCCAGCTCACCGGCACAAGGAATCTCTGGGGCCAACGTCCTGACTTTC
CASSPAQGISGANVLTF
>many|TRBV6-2/TRBV6-3|TRBJ2-1|NA
TGTGCCAGCAGTTACTCGGGAGCGGAGTACAATGAGCAGTTCTTC
CASSYSGAEYNEQFF
>many|TRBV24-1|TRBJ2-2|NA
TGTGCCACCAGTGATGTTCAGAAGTCCGGGGAGCTGTTTTTT
CATSDVQKSGELFF
>many|TRBV4-2|TRBJ2-3|NA
TGTGCCAGCAGCCAGACTGGTCGTGCTAGCACAGATACGCAGTATTTT
CASSQTGRASTDTQYF
>NA|TRBV5-6|TRBJ2-2|NA
TGTGCCAGCAGTATAATGGGGGGCGCTTCCGGGGAGCTGTTTTTT
CASSIMGGASGELFF
>many|TRBV12-3/TRBV12-4|TRBJ1-1|NA
TGTGCCAGCAGTTTCGTCCCGATTGAAGCTTTCTTT
CASSFVPIEAFF
>NA|TRBV12-5|TRBJ1-6|NA
TGTGCTAGTGCGAGAACAGGGAATTCACCCCTCCACTTT
CASARTGNSPLHF
>NA|TRBV9|TRBJ1-4|NA
TGTGCCAGCAGCCCCAGGGGCTCGGTGGGAAAACTGTTTTTT
CASSPRGSVGKLFF
>NA|TRBV6-4|TRBJ2-2|NA
TGTGCCAGCAGTGGGGACCAGAACACCGGGGAGCTGTTTTTT
CASSGDQNTGELFF
>many|TRBV20-1|TRBJ1-1|NA
TGCAGTGCTAGAGTGGACGGGGCTGAAGCTTTCTTT
CSARVDGAEAFF
>few|TRBV7-3|TRBJ1-6|TRBD1
TGTGCCAGCAGCCATGGGACAGGGGGTTCACCCCTCCACTTT
CASSHGTGGSPLHF
>many|TRBV10-3|TRBJ2-7|TRBD1
TGTGCCATCAGTGGTACGGGACAGGGGGGGGTCTACGAGCAGTACTTC
CAISGTGQGGVYEQYF
>many|TRBV5-1|TRBJ2-1|TRBD2
TGCGCCAGCAGCCGGGGACTAGACTCCTACAATGAGCAGTTCTTC
CASSRGLDSYNEQFF
>many|TRBV30|TRBJ2-1|TRBD2
TGTGCCTGGAGTGTAGGGACTAAACCCTACAATGAGCAGTTCTTC
CAWSVGTKPYNEQFF
>many|TRBV6-2/TRBV6-3|TRBJ1-5|NA
TGTGCCAGCAGGGGGGACACTAGCAATCAGCCCCAGCATTTT
CASRGDTSNQPQHF
>many|TRBV6-1|TRBJ2-5|NA
TGTGCCAGCAGATCCAGGATCATCGGGGAGACCCAGTACTTC
CASRSRIIGETQYF
>many|TRBV18|TRBJ1-3|NA
TGTGCCAGCTCACCACCCGGCACAGGGCTGAACACCATATATTTT
CASSPPGTGLNTIYF
>many|TRBV7-2|TRBJ2-7|TRBD2
TGTGCCAGCAGATTTAGCGGGGGGGCCTACGAGCAGTACTTC
CASRFSGGAYEQYF
>many|TRBV3-1|TRBJ2-7|NA
TGTGCCAGCAGCCACGGGGCTTCCTACGAGCAGTACTTC
CASSHGASYEQYF
>many|TRBV27|TRBJ2-7|NA
TGTGCCAGCACATCCTTGACAGGCTCCTACGAGCAGTACTTC
CASTSLTGSYEQYF